In this sample, the clone carrying this T cell receptor beta chain turned up a few times. The antigen is not known. This specimen comes from a study of T cell responses to AZD1222 COVID-19 vaccine. Study results and limitations: Spike-wide vaccine-associated CD4 TCRs dominated at 160-218 and 743-854. Baseline serostatus was positive in only a handful of AZD1222 recipients. Close to half of all spike-specific TCRs reportedly target regions of the variants that are unmutated.

The repertoire was sequenced with immunoSEQ multiplex PCR; TCRdb's copy has only in-frame clones and lacks some. The table shows some 190,000 clones, with around nine tenths occurring only once. The sample consisted of peripheral blood, taken 28 days after the second AZD1222 dose. This clonotype originated in an adult who received the AZD1222 COVID-19 vaccine.

CDR3: CASSLSRPRAQYF. The CDR3 DNA follows: TGTGCCAGCAGTTTATCCAGGCCCAGGGCCCAGTACTTC. The J gene is TRBJ2-5, the V gene TRBV28; weak D call: TRBD1 (5 bases). Germline CDR1 and CDR2: MDHEN and SYDVKM. Trimming stripped 1 base from V and 9 bases from J, with 12 bases between. The CDR3 is made up of 13 amino acids.